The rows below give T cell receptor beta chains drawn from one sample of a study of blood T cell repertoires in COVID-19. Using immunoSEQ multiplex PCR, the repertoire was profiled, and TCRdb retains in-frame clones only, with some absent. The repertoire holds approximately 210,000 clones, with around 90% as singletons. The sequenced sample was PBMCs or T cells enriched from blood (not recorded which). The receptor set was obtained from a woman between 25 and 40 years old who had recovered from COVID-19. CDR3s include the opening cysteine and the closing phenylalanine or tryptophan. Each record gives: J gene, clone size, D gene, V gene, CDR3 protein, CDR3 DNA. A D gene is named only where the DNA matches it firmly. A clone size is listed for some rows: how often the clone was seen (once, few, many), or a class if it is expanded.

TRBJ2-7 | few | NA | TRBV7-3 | CASSLDPGDEQYF | TGTGCCAGCAGCTTAGACCCAGGGGACGAGCAGTACTTC
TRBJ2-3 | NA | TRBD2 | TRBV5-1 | CASSLSGTSGADTQYF | TGCGCCAGCAGCTTGTCCGGGACTAGCGGAGCAGATACGCAGTATTTT
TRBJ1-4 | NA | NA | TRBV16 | CASSQSAELREKLFF | TGTGCCAGCAGCCAATCGGCAGAATTGAGGGAAAAACTGTTTTTT
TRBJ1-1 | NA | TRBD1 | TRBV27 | CASSRQGLGTEAFF | TGTGCCAGCAGTCGACAGGGACTTGGCACTGAAGCTTTCTTT
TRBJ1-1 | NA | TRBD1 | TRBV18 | CASSPTTGSLGTEAFF | TGTGCCAGCTCACCTACGACAGGGTCGTTAGGAACTGAAGCTTTCTTT
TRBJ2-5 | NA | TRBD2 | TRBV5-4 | CASSAGTSGRWETQYF | TGTGCCAGCAGCGCCGGGACTAGCGGGAGGTGGGAGACCCAGTACTTC
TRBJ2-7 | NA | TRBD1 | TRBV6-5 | CASSSFDRGRANEQYF | TGTGCCAGCAGTTCTTTTGACAGGGGGCGAGCAAACGAGCAGTACTTC
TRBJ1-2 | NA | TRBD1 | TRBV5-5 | CASSLARDRGRGYTF | TGTGCCAGCAGCTTGGCAAGGGACAGAGGAAGAGGCTACACCTTC
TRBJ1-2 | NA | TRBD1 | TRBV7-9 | CASSRTGEAYGYTF | TGTGCCAGCAGCCGGACAGGGGAGGCCTATGGCTACACCTTC
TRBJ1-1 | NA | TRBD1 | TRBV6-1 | CASSDTGGETEAFF | TGTGCCAGCAGTGACACAGGGGGCGAGACTGAAGCTTTCTTT
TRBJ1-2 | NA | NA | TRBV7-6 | CASSARSYGYTF | TGTGCCAGCAGCGCTCGTAGTTATGGCTACACCTTC